The subject of this entry is one T cell receptor beta chain. There is no known antigen for this receptor. Base qualities were left out, and no much larger clone turns up one base away. Including cysteine and phenylalanine, the CDR3 has 14 amino acids. The CDR3 DNA has 42 bases and is translated from base 1. The trim is 5 bases for V and 6 bases for J, with a gap of 17 bases between the germline ends. CDR1 and CDR2 are read off the germline V gene as MNHNS and SASEGT. RNA was extracted using the RNeasy kit, and about 0.45 to 1 ug of the RNA was reverse transcribed with random hexamers. The immunoSEQ multiplex PCR assay, covering 54 Vbeta and 13 Jbeta segments, was used to amplify TCR beta CDR3 regions. Bias from PCR amplification was corrected by using a synthetic template baseline for primer optimization and for computational correction. As for the authors' bioinformatics: Only productive sequences were kept, with reads annotated to V, D and J genes according to IMGT and analyzed in immunoSEQ Analyzer. Clonality was calculated as one minus the Shannon entropy normalized by log2 of the number of productive unique sequences. For each patient and control, public and private clones were evaluated within the 100 most prevalent clones. Clones were defined as Susac-specific when absent from the healthy and MS cohorts, from about a thousand published viral clones and from other ImmuneACCESS disease sequences. TCRdb itself trimmed the public reads at Q25 with fastp, ran MiXCR and retained productive beta chains. All rows with the same CDR3 protein become a single entry with the most common DNA and genes. What appears here as the V and J calls and clone size reflects TCRdb's work, not the paper's. Across this sample there are approximately 110,000 distinct CDR3 sequences, with about 96% seen only once. Jointly, the top ten make up about 0.095% of the sample.

The entry originates in a study of CD8 T cells in Susac syndrome (dated by TCRdb to the late 2010s). In the study overall: Whether CD8+ T cell activation and differentiation in Susac syndrome was antigen driven was tested using repertoire sequencing. Broader findings and caveats from the paper: The TCR sequencing and HLA analysis was acknowledged to have included a relatively small number of individuals.

High-throughput TCR beta sequencing profiled peripheral blood CD8+ and CD4+ T cells from healthy donors, Susac syndrome patients and multiple sclerosis patients. The healthy donors served as controls matched for age and sex. Bulk CD8+ and CD4+ T cells were purified magnetically by negative isolation, whereas CD8+ TEMRA cells were enriched by FACS. Blood was collected in EDTA tubes and processed within 24 hours, with PBMCs isolated through density gradient centrifugation. PBMCs destined for TCR sequencing were cryopreserved in liquid nitrogen and later thawed in a 37 °C water bath. Purity of sorted or isolated CD4+, CD8+ and CD8+ TEMRA cells was at least 90%.

The V gene is TRBV6-1 and the J gene is TRBJ2-7; the D segment might be TRBD1 or TRBD2, since each matches 5 bases. The specimen sequenced was CD4+ T cells from PBMCs. The source is a human donor in good health. For the CDR3, the sequence is CASSPTGQLGEQYF. In nucleotides, the sequence is TGTGCCAGCAGTCCAACCGGACAACTAGGCGAGCAGTACTTC.